Sequencing of this T cell receptor beta chain was carried out in a study of cytomegalovirus exposure and HLA in healthy donors. Libraries were prepared by immunoSEQ multiplex PCR; TCRdb keeps only in-frame clonotypes and omits some of them. This sample has tens of thousands of clones, with approximately 95% found just once. Trimming took off 3 bases at V and 4 bases at J, with 9 bases between the two ends. This CDR3 spans 13 amino acids. Germline CDR1 is MNHEY and CDR2 is SMNVEV (reference sequence). This TCR was recovered from a woman under 30 in good health and CMV-seronegative. The chain uses TRBV27 and TRBJ1-2; D is unclear. Sequencing input: PBMCs. CDR3 in amino acids: CASSLRGSYGYTF. The DNA of the CDR3 is TGTGCCAGCAGTTTGCGAGGGAGCTATGGCTACACCTTC.